This passage covers 3 T cell receptor beta chains from one sample sequenced in a study of sequential checkpoint blockade in melanoma. Clones were read by immunoSEQ multiplex PCR, and TCRdb kept only the in-frame ones, dropping some. The sample records roughly 12,000 clones, 75% to 80% being singletons. Treatment meaning: randomized to nivolumab then ipilimumab (arm A) or the reverse (arm B). Sequenced here: CD8+ T cells sorted from blood (inferred from file names), sampled from a patient given nivolumab and ipilimumab in sequence. The receptors here all came from a human donor with melanoma.

The chain recombines TRBV4-3 with TRBJ2-5; 8 bases match TRBD2. The CDR3 is 15 residues long. Trimming took 1 base from V and 2 from J; bases not matched to a gene: 3. Germline V lookup: CDR1 LGHNA, CDR2 YSLEER. Here the CDR3 DNA reads TGCGCCAGCAGCCAAGCCGGGACTAGTCAAGAGACCCAGTACTTC. It encodes CASSQAGTSQETQYF.

V usage is TRBV6-5 and J usage is TRBJ2-2, with D possibly being TRBD2 (6 bases). CDR1 is MNHEY and CDR2 is SVGAGI in the germline V gene. With 6 bases removed from V and 6 bases from J, the gap between germline ends came to 14 bases. This CDR3 contains 14 residues. The CDR3 is CASRLAGGPGELFF. The CDR3 DNA reads as TGTGCCAGCAGACTAGCTGGAGGACCCGGGGAGCTGTTTTTT.

The V gene is TRBV7-6, the J gene TRBJ2-7, with D perhaps matching TRBD2 (5 bases). Trimming stripped 6 bases from V and 0 bases from J, with 9 bases between. From germline, CDR1 is SGHVS and CDR2 FNYEAQ. CDR3 size: 13 residues. The CDR3 sequence: CASRDGLSYEQYF. CDR3 nucleotide sequence: TGTGCCAGCAGGGACGGACTCTCCTACGAGCAGTACTTC.